Shown below are 9 T cell receptor beta chains from a single sample sequenced in a study of shared clonotypes between healthy human individuals. Terminally differentiated effector memory CD45RA+ cells were excluded from the naive CD8 cells, which were CD45RO-negative and positively selected for CCR7. Clones were read by immunoSEQ multiplex PCR, and TCRdb kept only the in-frame ones, dropping some. The sample has 800,000 or so clones, roughly 96% seen once. Sequencing used naive CD8+ T cells sorted from blood. These TCRs come from a man between 25 and 39 years old in good health.

The genes are TRBV20-1 and TRBJ2-7, with D unresolved. Between the trimmed V and J ends, which lost 0 bases and 7 bases, there was a span of 7 bases. The CDR3 extends over 11 amino acids. Germline V gene lookup returns CDR1 DFQATT and CDR2 SNEGSKA (reference sequence). CDR3 coding DNA: TGCAGTGCTAGAGAGGTCAGGGAGCAGTACTTC. Translated: CSAREVREQYF.

The chain links TRBV7-6 to TRBJ2-7; D not resolved. Looked up from germline, CDR1 is SGHVS and CDR2 is FNYEAQ. Trimming took 0 bases from V and 5 from J, leaving 8 bases between them. The CDR3 sequence is 13 residues long. The chain's CDR3 is CASSLAELDEQYF. The CDR3 DNA reads as TGTGCCAGCAGCTTAGCTGAACTCGACGAGCAGTACTTC.

V usage is TRBV6-5 and J usage is TRBJ1-4; 9 bases are a match to TRBD1. CDR3 length: 14 amino acids. V lost 0 bases and J lost 11; bases outside the gene matches: 4. Germline V gives CDR1 MNHEY, CDR2 SVGAGI. The CDR3 loop reads CASSYSGTGNKLFF. For the CDR3, the DNA is TGTGCCAGCAGTTACTCGGGGACAGGGAATAAACTGTTTTTT.

The chain carries TRBV27 and TRBJ2-1; no reliable D call. V lost 8 bases, J lost 3 bases, and 11 bases lay in between. This CDR3 comprises 13 residues. Germline lookup yields CDR1 MNHEY and CDR2 SMNVEV (reference sequence). The CDR3 sequence: CASGQSFYNEQFF. In DNA form, the CDR3 reads TGTGCCAGCGGGCAATCTTTCTACAATGAGCAGTTCTTC.

This chain links TRBV27 with TRBJ2-1; 11 nucleotides line up with TRBD1. In germline, CDR1 is MNHEY, CDR2 SMNVEV (reference sequence). This CDR3 is built from 16 residues. V gave up 8 bases and J gave up 6 bases; unmatched junction bases: 12. This CDR3 reads CASVNLRGQGGNEQFF. CDR3 DNA: TGTGCCAGCGTTAACCTCCGGGGACAGGGGGGCAATGAGCAGTTCTTC.

V is TRBV4-2 and J is TRBJ2-7, with TRBD2 as a possible D gene (5 bases). The V gene's germline CDR1 is LGHNA and CDR2 YNFKEQ. Trimming cost V 1 base and J 7 bases, with 17 bases left between them. The CDR3 length is 15 residues. The CDR3 loop reads CASSQALADMREQYF. CDR3 nucleotide sequence: TGTGCCAGCAGCCAAGCCCTAGCCGACATGAGAGAGCAGTACTTC.

V is TRBV27 and J is TRBJ2-1; no firm D call. The V gene's germline CDR1 is MNHEY and CDR2 SMNVEV (reference sequence). V lost 3 bases and J lost 9, with 12 bases in between. There are 13 residues in the CDR3. The DNA of the CDR3 is TGTGCCAGCAGTTTGCCGGCGTCGGGTGAGCAGTTCTTC. Translation: CASSLPASGEQFF.

The gene calls are TRBV5-5 and TRBJ2-5; TRBD1 matches at 10 bases. The CDR3 is made up of 16 amino acids. The V gene end was trimmed by 1 base and the J gene end by 5 bases; junction bases not matched to a gene: 8. CDR1 and CDR2 (germline): SGHKS, YYEKEE (reference sequence). In DNA form, the CDR3 reads TGTGCCAGCAGCTTGACACGACAGGGGGCGCGGGAGACCCAGTACTTC. It translates to CASSLTRQGARETQYF.

This chain connects TRBV7-9 to TRBJ2-7; tentatively, D is TRBD1 or TRBD2 (5 bases each). CDR3 length: 13 amino acids. Germline CDR1 and CDR2: SEHNR and FQNEAQ (reference sequence). The V end was cut by 1 base, the J end by 5 bases, with 9 bases between. DNA for the CDR3: TGTGCCAGCAGCTTAGATCTGGGACACGAGCAGTACTTC. This translates into CASSLDLGHEQYF.